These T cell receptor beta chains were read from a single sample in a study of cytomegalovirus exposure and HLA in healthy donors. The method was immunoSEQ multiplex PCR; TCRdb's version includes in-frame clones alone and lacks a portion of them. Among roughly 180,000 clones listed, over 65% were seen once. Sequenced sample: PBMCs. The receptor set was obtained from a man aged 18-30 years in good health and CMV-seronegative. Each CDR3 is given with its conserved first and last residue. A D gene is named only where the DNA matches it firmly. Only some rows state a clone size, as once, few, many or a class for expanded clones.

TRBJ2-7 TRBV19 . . CASSPAGPYEQYF TGTGCCAGTAGTCCCGCGGGTCCCTACGAGCAGTACTTC
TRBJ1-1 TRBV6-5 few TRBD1 CASSYRGAGGRTEAFF TGTGCCAGCAGTTACCGGGGGGCAGGGGGCCGCACTGAAGCTTTCTTT
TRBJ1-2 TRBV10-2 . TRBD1 CASSTDRVGGYTF TGCGCCAGCAGCACGGACAGGGTCGGTGGCTACACCTTC
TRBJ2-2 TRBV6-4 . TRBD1 CASSETGVTGELFF TGTGCCAGCAGTGAGACAGGGGTCACCGGGGAGCTGTTTTTT
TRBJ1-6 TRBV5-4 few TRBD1 CASSGGQGLNSPLHF TGTGCCAGCAGCGGGGGACAGGGCCTAAATTCACCCCTCCACTTT
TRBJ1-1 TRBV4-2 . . CASSQESRWATEAFF TGTGCCAGCAGCCAAGAAAGCAGGTGGGCCACTGAAGCTTTCTTT
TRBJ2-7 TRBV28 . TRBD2 CASAGGVYEQYF TGTGCCTCCGCGGGAGGGGTATACGAGCAGTACTTC
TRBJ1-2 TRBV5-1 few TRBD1 CASSFAPRDRAPHGYTF TGCGCCAGCAGCTTTGCCCCCCGGGACAGGGCCCCACATGGCTACACCTTC
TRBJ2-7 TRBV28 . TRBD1 CASSLRGPRGRTYEQYF TGTGCCAGCAGTTTAAGGGGCCCCAGGGGGCGCACCTACGAGCAGTACTTC
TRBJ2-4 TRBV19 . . CATVQNSGSAKNIQYF TGTGCCACCGTGCAAAACTCAGGGTCGGCCAAAAACATTCAGTACTTC
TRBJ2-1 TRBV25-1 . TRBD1 CASSDSDRGFNEQFF TGTGCCAGCAGTGACTCGGACAGGGGGTTTAATGAGCAGTTCTTC
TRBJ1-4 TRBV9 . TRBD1 CASSLGDRGREKLFF TGTGCCAGCAGCCTAGGGGACAGGGGTAGGGAAAAACTGTTTTTT
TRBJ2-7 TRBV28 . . CATQGTYEQYF TGTGCCACGCAGGGGACCTACGAGCAGTACTTC
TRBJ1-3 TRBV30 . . CAWSVNIGNTIYF TGTGCCTGGAGTGTGAACATCGGAAACACCATATATTTT
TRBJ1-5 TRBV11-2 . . CASSPSRGGQPQHF TGTGCCAGCAGCCCCTCGCGTGGCGGACAGCCCCAGCATTTT
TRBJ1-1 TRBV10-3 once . CAISVAQEAEAFF TGTGCCATCAGTGTCGCCCAGGAGGCTGAAGCTTTCTTT
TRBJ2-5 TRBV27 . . CASSLSEGGETQYF TGTGCCAGCAGTTTAAGCGAGGGTGGGGAGACCCAGTACTTC
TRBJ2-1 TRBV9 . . CAGSVKAGPPGNEQFF TGTGCCGGCAGCGTAAAGGCGGGTCCCCCTGGCAATGAGCAGTTCTTC
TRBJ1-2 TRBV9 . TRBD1 CASSTGQGGSYTF TGTGCCAGCAGCACCGGACAGGGTGGTAGCTACACCTTC
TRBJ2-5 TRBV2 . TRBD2 CASSEPLAGPGETQYF TGTGCCAGCAGTGAGCCCTTAGCGGGCCCCGGGGAGACCCAGTACTTC
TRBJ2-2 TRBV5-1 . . CASSSRVSDTGELFF TGCGCCAGCAGCTCCAGGGTATCTGACACCGGGGAGCTGTTTTTT
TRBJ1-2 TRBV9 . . CASRIQGRRNYGYTF TGTGCCAGCAGGATTCAGGGGCGTAGGAACTATGGCTACACCTTC
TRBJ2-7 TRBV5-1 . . CASSPMQGQYEQYF TGCGCCAGCAGCCCAATGCAGGGGCAGTACGAGCAGTACTTC
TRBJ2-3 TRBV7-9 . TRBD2 CASSDSPTTSGSYTQYF TGTGCCAGCAGCGACAGCCCGACCACTAGCGGGAGTTATACGCAGTATTTT
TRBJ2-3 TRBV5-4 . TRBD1 CASSSGTATDTQYF TGTGCCAGCAGCTCAGGGACAGCCACAGATACGCAGTATTTT
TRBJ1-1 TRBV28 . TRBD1 CASSLPGQGVPEAFF TGTGCCAGCAGTTTACCGGGACAGGGAGTCCCTGAAGCTTTCTTT
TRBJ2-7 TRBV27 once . CASSLGLRQGRSYEQYF TGTGCCAGCAGTTTAGGGCTGAGGCAGGGGCGATCCTACGAGCAGTACTTC
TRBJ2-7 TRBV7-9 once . CSSSLSSSYEQYF TGTTCCAGCAGCTTAAGTAGCTCCTACGAGCAGTACTTC
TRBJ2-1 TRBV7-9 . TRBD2 CASSRAGGGYYNEQFF TGTGCCAGCAGTCGAGCGGGGGGAGGCTACTACAATGAGCAGTTCTTC
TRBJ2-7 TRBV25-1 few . CASSEVSGYEQYF TGTGCCAGCAGTGAGGTCTCAGGCTACGAGCAGTACTTC
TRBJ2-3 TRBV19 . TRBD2 CASRGGARDTQYF TGTGCCAGTCGCGGGGGGGCAAGAGATACGCAGTATTTT
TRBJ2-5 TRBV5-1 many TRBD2 CASSLGRGSPQETQYF TGCGCCAGCAGCTTGGGACGCGGGAGTCCTCAAGAGACCCAGTACTTC
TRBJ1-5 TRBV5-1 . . CASSLGGDSNQPQHF TGCGCCAGCAGCTTGGGGGGGGATAGCAATCAGCCCCAGCATTTT
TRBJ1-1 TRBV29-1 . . CSVEWGERNMNTEAFF TGCAGCGTTGAATGGGGGGAGAGGAATATGAACACTGAAGCTTTCTTT
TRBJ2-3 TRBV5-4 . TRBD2 CASSSLAGGETQYF TGTGCCAGCAGCTCCCTAGCGGGGGGGGAGACGCAGTATTTT
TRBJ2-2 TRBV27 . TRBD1 CASSLGTGGAGGELFF TGTGCCAGCAGTTTGGGGACAGGGGGCGCTGGCGGGGAGCTGTTTTTT
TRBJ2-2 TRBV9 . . CASSLQGTGELFF TGTGCCAGCAGCCTCCAGGGTACCGGGGAGCTGTTTTTT